The T cell receptor (beta chain) described here comes from a study of CD8 T cells in ankylosing spondylitis. Using quantitative 5'-RACE with molecular barcodes, the authors made TCR beta libraries. In TCRdb, the 5' RACE reads were re-called with MiXCR into one record per CDR3 protein. The table lists about 140,000 distinct CDR3 sequences, 8% to 9% of them singletons. Notes on the study in general: Characteristic, it appeared, of ankylosing spondylitis blood was a TCR beta motif of roughly eight highly homologous variants. Several of the motif variants were reported before in synovial fluid and blood from reactive arthritis.

V gave up 3 bases and J gave up 3 bases, with 15 bases separating them. CDR1 is ENHRY, CDR2 SYGVKD, per germline. This CDR3 has 15 amino acids. This clonotype came up a few times. As yet, its antigen is unknown. The chain is built from TRBV10-3 and TRBJ2-7; tentatively, D is TRBD1 (6 bases). The sample was synovial fluid, either unsorted or a sorted T cell fraction (not recorded which). The receptor was derived from a male donor with ankylosing spondylitis. The CDR3 reads CAISDLPQGYYEQYF. For the CDR3, the DNA is TGTGCCATCAGTGATTTGCCCCAGGGGTACTACGAGCAGTACTTC.